This T cell receptor (beta chain) was identified during a study of CD8 T cells in ankylosing spondylitis. The study's findings and limits: A number of the motif variants had already been described in reactive arthritis synovial fluid and blood. Seemingly characteristic of ankylosing spondylitis blood was a TCR beta motif consisting of roughly 8 highly homologous variants. Reportedly, matched ankylosing spondylitis synovial fluid was significantly enriched for disease-linked clones.

It was by quantitative 5'-RACE with molecular barcodes that TCR beta libraries were made. TCRdb ran MiXCR on the 5' RACE reads and lists one entry per CDR3 protein. This sample has 670,000 or so distinct CDR3 sequences, with roughly 19% found just once. This CDR3 is 16 amino acids long. The junction had 11 bases not matched to a gene; V was cut back by 4 bases and J by 5 bases. Germline values: CDR1 MGHRA, CDR2 YSYEKL. On this clonotype: As yet, its antigen is unknown.

The rearrangement links TRBV4-1 to TRBJ2-7; TRBD2 matches 10 bases. The TCR was taken from a male donor with ankylosing spondylitis. The specimen sequenced was blood, either unsorted or a sorted T cell fraction (not recorded which). The CDR3 sequence is CASSPPSGLAFNEQYF. CDR3 coding DNA: TGCGCCAGCAGCCCTCCGTCGGGACTAGCGTTCAACGAGCAGTACTTC.